The rows below give T cell receptor beta chains drawn from one sample of a study of vaccination and CD4 T cells after COVID-19. TCRdb called the PCR reads again in MiXCR, with one record for every CDR3 protein. The sample has approximately 29,000 distinct CDR3 sequences; roughly 50% are singletons. Here the sequenced sample was CD4+ T cells from blood, taken about 7 months after SARS-CoV-2 vaccination. These TCRs come from a human donor who had recovered from COVID-19. CDR3s include the opening cysteine and the closing phenylalanine or tryptophan. D genes are given only for firm matches. Clone size is given for some rows only: seen once, a few or many times, or a class if the clone is expanded.

V gene: TRBV6-1
D gene: NA
J gene: TRBJ2-7
clone size: few
CDR3 DNA: TGTGCCAGCAGGGACGGGACTGACCCCTACGAGCAGTACTTC
CDR3 protein: CASRDGTDPYEQYF

V gene: TRBV28
D gene: TRBD1
J gene: TRBJ1-5
clone size: NA
CDR3 DNA: TGTGCCAGCAGTTTCTTACAGGGGAATCAGCCCCAGCATTTT
CDR3 protein: CASSFLQGNQPQHF

V gene: TRBV15
D gene: NA
J gene: TRBJ2-3
clone size: NA
CDR3 DNA: TGTGCCACCAGCAGAGAGGGTAACACAGATACGCAGTATTTT
CDR3 protein: CATSREGNTDTQYF

V gene: TRBV2
D gene: NA
J gene: TRBJ2-3
clone size: NA
CDR3 DNA: TGTGCCAGCAGTGCCTTGTCAGATACGCAGTATTTT
CDR3 protein: CASSALSDTQYF

V gene: TRBV20-1
D gene: NA
J gene: TRBJ2-3
clone size: NA
CDR3 DNA: TGCAGTGCTCCCCCTTTGTTTGGTGACTTGGGAGATACGCAGTATTTT
CDR3 protein: CSAPPLFGDLGDTQYF

V gene: TRBV15
D gene: NA
J gene: TRBJ2-7
clone size: few
CDR3 DNA: TGTGCCACCAGCATATCCATCGACCTGGCCCTCTACGAGCAGTACTTC
CDR3 protein: CATSISIDLALYEQYF

V gene: TRBV6-1
D gene: TRBD1
J gene: TRBJ2-5
clone size: NA
CDR3 DNA: TGTGCCAGCAGCCTCCCCACCCGGGACAGGGGTAGGGAGACCCAGTACTTC
CDR3 protein: CASSLPTRDRGRETQYF

V gene: TRBV7-2
D gene: NA
J gene: TRBJ2-7
clone size: NA
CDR3 DNA: TGTGCCAGCAGCTTAGCCCGTCAGGGCTACGAGCAGTACTTC
CDR3 protein: CASSLARQGYEQYF

V gene: TRBV7-3
D gene: TRBD1
J gene: TRBJ2-2
clone size: NA
CDR3 DNA: TGTGCCAGCAGCTTAAACTCGCCGGGACAGACCGGGGAGCTGTTTTTT
CDR3 protein: CASSLNSPGQTGELFF

V gene: TRBV10-1
D gene: NA
J gene: TRBJ2-1
clone size: NA
CDR3 DNA: TGCGCCAGCAGTGAAGGGACCAGGGAGCAGTTCTTC
CDR3 protein: CASSEGTREQFF

V gene: TRBV28
D gene: TRBD1
J gene: TRBJ1-4
clone size: NA
CDR3 DNA: TGTGCCAGCAGTCCATTGGGGACAGGGGGCGAAAAACTGTTTTTT
CDR3 protein: CASSPLGTGGEKLFF

V gene: TRBV6-2/TRBV6-3
D gene: NA
J gene: TRBJ1-2
clone size: NA
CDR3 DNA: TGTGCCAGCAGCACCATCCGGGATCCAGCCAATGGCTACACCTTC
CDR3 protein: CASSTIRDPANGYTF

V gene: TRBV20-1
D gene: NA
J gene: TRBJ2-3
clone size: few
CDR3 DNA: TGCAGTGCTAAACCCTATGAGGTAGTTGCAGATACGCAGTATTTT
CDR3 protein: CSAKPYEVVADTQYF

V gene: TRBV6-1
D gene: NA
J gene: TRBJ1-5
clone size: NA
CDR3 DNA: TGTGCCAGCCAAGGGGTTTACATCAATCAGCCCCAGCATTTT
CDR3 protein: CASQGVYINQPQHF

V gene: TRBV24-1
D gene: TRBD2
J gene: TRBJ2-2
clone size: NA
CDR3 DNA: TGTGCCACCAGTGATTTACTAGCGGGAGACACCGGGGAGCTGTTTTTT
CDR3 protein: CATSDLLAGDTGELFF

V gene: TRBV6-2/TRBV6-3
D gene: NA
J gene: TRBJ2-6
clone size: medium-sized
CDR3 DNA: TGTGCCAGCAGTTACAGCTCTGGGGCCAACGTCCTGACTTTC
CDR3 protein: CASSYSSGANVLTF

V gene: TRBV10-3
D gene: NA
J gene: TRBJ1-2
clone size: few
CDR3 DNA: TGTGCCATCAGTGAGTCCTCAGGGAAGGGGGACGGCTACACCTTC
CDR3 protein: CAISESSGKGDGYTF

V gene: TRBV29-1
D gene: TRBD1
J gene: TRBJ2-3
clone size: NA
CDR3 DNA: TGCAGCGTTGGTCGCAGGGGGCAAGATACGCAGTATTTT
CDR3 protein: CSVGRRGQDTQYF

V gene: TRBV7-9
D gene: TRBD1
J gene: TRBJ1-2
clone size: NA
CDR3 DNA: TGTGCCAGCAGCTTTAATAGGCCGGGACAGGGAGATTATGGCTACACCTTC
CDR3 protein: CASSFNRPGQGDYGYTF

V gene: TRBV2
D gene: NA
J gene: TRBJ2-3
clone size: once
CDR3 DNA: TGTGCCAGCAGTGTAGGGTCCGGTGATAGCACAGATACGCAGTATTTT
CDR3 protein: CASSVGSGDSTDTQYF

V gene: TRBV20-1
D gene: TRBD2
J gene: TRBJ2-3
clone size: few
CDR3 DNA: TGCAGTGCTAGTAGGCGCGGGAGGGAGGATACGCAGTATTTT
CDR3 protein: CSASRRGREDTQYF